Each of the 2 T cell receptor beta chains below was sequenced from the same sample in a study of shared clonotypes between healthy human individuals. Sequencing was performed with immunoSEQ multiplex PCR; in TCRdb, only in-frame clones are kept and a portion is missing. The sample includes about 380,000 clones, 95% to 97% of them seen just once. The sample taken for sequencing was memory CD8+ T cells sorted from blood. Indicated subset: CD45RO+ cells pooled with CCR7-negative TemRA cells. Receptors were obtained from a young man in good health.

V gene TRBV11-1 combines with J gene TRBJ2-7; 9 bases map to TRBD2. The CDR3 runs 15 residues. CDR1 is SGHAT and CDR2 is FQDESV in the germline V gene (reference sequence). Trimming cost V 5 bases and J 0 bases; bases outside gene matches: 5. The CDR3 DNA reads TGTGCCAGCAGCCCAAGCGGGAGGTACTCCTACGAGCAGTACTTC. It translates to CASSPSGRYSYEQYF.

V is TRBV7-3 and J is TRBJ2-7; D gene unclear. Trimming left V 5 bases short and J 6 bases short, with 20 bases between. In germline, CDR1 is SGHTA, CDR2 FQGTGA. The CDR3 runs to 15 residues. This CDR3 reads CASSPLGRSVGEQYF. CDR3 DNA sequence: TGTGCCAGCAGCCCCCTCGGACGGAGCGTCGGCGAGCAGTACTTC. Together with reference TRBV7-3 and TRBJ2-7, the CDR3 gives the full variable domain: GAGVSQTPSNKVTEKGKYVELRCDPISGHTALYWYRQSLGQGPEFLIYFQGTGAADDSGLPNDRFFAVRPEGSVSTLKIQRTERGDSAVYLCASSPLGRSVGEQYFGPGTRLTVT.